This TCR beta chain is from a study of blood T cell repertoires in COVID-19. The CDR3 extends over 14 amino acids. Losses at the gene ends were 7 bases for V and 8 bases for J; bases not matched to a gene: 11. Germline values: CDR1 KGHSH, CDR2 LQKENI. This clone was seen a few times. Assay used: immunoSEQ multiplex PCR; TCRdb lists only in-frame clones, some missing. The sample has a few hundred thousand clones, 70% to 90% seen once. Sequenced input: peripheral blood. J is TRBJ1-1 and V is TRBV18, with 9 positions matching TRBD1. The receptor was isolated from a man aged 55 to 70 with acute or convalescent COVID-19. The CDR3 spells CASLQRDRAPEAFF. The CDR3 DNA sequence: TGTGCCAGCTTACAACGGGACAGGGCCCCCGAAGCTTTCTTT.